Included here is one TCR beta chain sequence, with context. No antigen is known for it. The sample is drawn from a study of OX40 agonist ivuxolimab in advanced cancers. The investigators sampled blood at baseline, at cycle 4 day 1, and at cycle 7 day 1. Germline-derived CDR1 and CDR2 are MGHDK and SYGVNS. V lost 0 bases to trimming and J lost 5 bases, with 13 bases between them. The CDR3 contains 15 residues. Whole-study results and caveats: On average, a greater number of expanded clones characterised CD8+ T cells relative to CD4+.

TCRdb keeps only in-frame clones here, not all; method: immunoSEQ multiplex PCR. The sample holds around 79,000 clones, just over 85% seen once. The receptor was isolated from an adult with an advanced solid tumor such as melanoma, head and neck, liver or kidney cancer. The chain couples TRBV25-1 to TRBJ2-5; a possible D gene is TRBD2 (5 bases). This sample comprised CD4+ or CD8+ T cells sorted from blood, obtained in a trial of the OX40 agonist ivuxolimab. CDR3 DNA: TGTGCCAGCAGTGAATATGCCGCGGGTTTGGAGACCCAGTACTTC. Translated, it gives CASSEYAAGLETQYF.